The present entry profiles one T cell receptor (beta chain) with its context. The CDR3 runs to 15 residues. CDR1 SGDLS and CDR2 YYNGEE come from the germline V gene. After removal of 4 bases from V and 9 bases from J, the junction contained 11 bases not matched to a gene. The method was immunoSEQ multiplex PCR; TCRdb's version includes in-frame clones alone and lacks a portion of them. The sample records 70,000 to 95,000 clones, 84% being singletons. The entry originates in a study of OX40 agonist ivuxolimab in advanced cancers. The source material was CD4+ or CD8+ T cells sorted from blood, sampled in a trial of the OX40 agonist ivuxolimab. This TCR was sampled from an adult with an advanced solid tumor such as melanoma, head and neck, liver or kidney cancer. The chain is built from TRBV9 and TRBJ2-1; 9 nucleotides align to TRBD1. CDR3 in DNA: TGTGCCAGCAGCTCTCGGGACAGGGCCGTAGGTGAGCAGTTCTTC. As protein: CASSSRDRAVGEQFF.